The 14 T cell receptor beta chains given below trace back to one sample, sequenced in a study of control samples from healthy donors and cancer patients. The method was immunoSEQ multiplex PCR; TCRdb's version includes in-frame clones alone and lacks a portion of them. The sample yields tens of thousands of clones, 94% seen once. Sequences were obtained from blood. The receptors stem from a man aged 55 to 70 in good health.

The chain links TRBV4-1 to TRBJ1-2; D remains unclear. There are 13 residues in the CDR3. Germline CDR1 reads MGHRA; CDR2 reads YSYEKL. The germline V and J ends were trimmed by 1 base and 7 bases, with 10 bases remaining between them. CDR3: CASSQGARFGYTF. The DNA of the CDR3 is TGCGCCAGCAGCCAAGGGGCTAGGTTTGGCTACACCTTC.

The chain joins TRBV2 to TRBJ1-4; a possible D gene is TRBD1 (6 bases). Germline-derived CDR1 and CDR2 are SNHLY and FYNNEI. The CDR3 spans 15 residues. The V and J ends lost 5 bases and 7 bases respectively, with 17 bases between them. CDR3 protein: CASSYQEGEVEKLFF. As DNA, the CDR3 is TGTGCCAGCAGTTACCAGGAGGGGGAAGTTGAAAAACTGTTTTTT.

CDR3 amino acids: CASSRDGGFGGYTF. Written as DNA, the CDR3 is TGTGCCAGCAGCCGGGATGGAGGGTTCGGAGGCTACACCTTC. This chain connects TRBV7-8 to TRBJ1-2; D unclear. CDR3 length: 14 residues. Germline values: CDR1 SGHVS, CDR2 FQNEAQ. V dropped 5 bases and J dropped 8 bases, with 18 bases sitting between them.

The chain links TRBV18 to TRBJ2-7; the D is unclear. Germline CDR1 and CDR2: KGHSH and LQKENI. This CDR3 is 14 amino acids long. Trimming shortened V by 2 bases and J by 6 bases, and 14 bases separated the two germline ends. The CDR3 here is CASSPKVSQAEQYF. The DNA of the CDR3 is TGTGCCAGCTCACCAAAGGTCTCGCAGGCCGAGCAGTACTTC.

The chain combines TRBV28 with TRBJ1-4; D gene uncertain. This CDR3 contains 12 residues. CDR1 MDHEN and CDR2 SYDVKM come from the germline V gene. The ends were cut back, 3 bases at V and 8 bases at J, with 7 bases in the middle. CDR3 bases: TGTGCCAGCAGTTTGTCCGCCGAAAAACTGTTTTTT. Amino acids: CASSLSAEKLFF.

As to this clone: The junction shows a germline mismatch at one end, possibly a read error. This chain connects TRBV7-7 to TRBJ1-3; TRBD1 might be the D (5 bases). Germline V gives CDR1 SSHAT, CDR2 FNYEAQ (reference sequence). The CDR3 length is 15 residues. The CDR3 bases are TGTGCTAGCAGCTTAGCCTTCGGGGCTAGAAACACCATATATTTT. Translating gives CASSLAFGARNTIYF. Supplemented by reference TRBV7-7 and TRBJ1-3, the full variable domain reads GAGVSQSPRYKVTKRGQDVTLRCDPISSHATLYWYQQALGQGPEFLTYFNYEAQPDKSGLPSDRFSAERPEGSISTLTIQRTEQRDSAMYRCASSLAFGARNTIYFGEGSWLTVV.

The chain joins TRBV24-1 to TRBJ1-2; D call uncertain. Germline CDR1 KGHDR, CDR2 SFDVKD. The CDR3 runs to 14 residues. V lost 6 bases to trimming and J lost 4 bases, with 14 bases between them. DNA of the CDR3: TGTGCCACCAGTTCCCGAAGGTCCGGCTATGGCTACACCTTC. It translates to CATSSRRSGYGYTF.

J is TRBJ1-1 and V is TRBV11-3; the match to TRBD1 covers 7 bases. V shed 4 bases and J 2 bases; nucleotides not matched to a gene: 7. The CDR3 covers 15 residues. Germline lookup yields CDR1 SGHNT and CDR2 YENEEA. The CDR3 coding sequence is TGTGCCAGCAGCTCCCAACAGGGGTTCAACACTGAAGCTTTCTTT. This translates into CASSSQQGFNTEAFF.

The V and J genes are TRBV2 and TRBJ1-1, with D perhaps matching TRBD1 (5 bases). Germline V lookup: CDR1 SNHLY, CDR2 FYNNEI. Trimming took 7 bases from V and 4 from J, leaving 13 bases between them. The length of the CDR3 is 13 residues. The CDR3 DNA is TGTGCCAGCAAGGTGGAGGGGATCACTGAAGCTTTCTTT. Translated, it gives CASKVEGITEAFF.

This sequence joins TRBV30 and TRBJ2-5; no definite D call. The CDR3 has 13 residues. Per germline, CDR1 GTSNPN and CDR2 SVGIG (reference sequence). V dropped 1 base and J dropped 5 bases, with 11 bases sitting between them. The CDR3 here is CAWSAPARETQYF. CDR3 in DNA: TGTGCCTGGAGTGCCCCCGCTCGGGAGACCCAGTACTTC.

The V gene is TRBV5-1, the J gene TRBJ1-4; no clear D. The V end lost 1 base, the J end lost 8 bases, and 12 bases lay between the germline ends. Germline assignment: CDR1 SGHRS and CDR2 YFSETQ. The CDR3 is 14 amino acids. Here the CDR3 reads CASSLRGAYEKLFF. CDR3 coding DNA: TGCGCCAGCAGCTTGCGCGGTGCCTACGAAAAACTGTTTTTT.

Here the CDR3 DNA reads TGCAGTGCTATTCCAGGCATTGAGCAGTTCTTC. Translation: CSAIPGIEQFF. V usage is TRBV20-1 and J usage is TRBJ2-1; no definite D call. CDR1 and CDR2 (germline): DFQATT, SNEGSKA (reference sequence). CDR3 length equals 11 residues. With 4 bases removed from V and 9 bases from J, the gap between germline ends came to 10 bases.

Here the CDR3 DNA reads TGTGCCAGCAGCTTAAAACCGCCCTTGGGGCCAGGTGAAAAACTGTTTTTT. Protein sequence: CASSLKPPLGPGEKLFF. The chain links TRBV7-9 to TRBJ1-4; tentative D call: TRBD1 (5 bases). Germline assignment: CDR1 SEHNR and CDR2 FQNEAQ (reference sequence). V lost 2 bases, J lost 7 bases, and 20 bases lay in between. The CDR3 loop spans 17 amino acids.

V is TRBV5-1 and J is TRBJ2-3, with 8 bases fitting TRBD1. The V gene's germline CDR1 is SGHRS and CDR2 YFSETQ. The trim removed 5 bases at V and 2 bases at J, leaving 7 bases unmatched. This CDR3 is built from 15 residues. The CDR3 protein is CASRNPGGSTDTQYF. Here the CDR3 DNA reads TGCGCCAGCAGGAACCCAGGGGGCTCCACAGATACGCAGTATTTT.